The entry that follows covers one T cell receptor (beta chain) sequence. This clone was seen many times. The antigen this receptor binds is unknown. Base-call qualities are not available, and no considerably larger clone is one nucleotide away. CDR1 and CDR2 (SGHAT, FQNNGV) derive from the germline V gene. At the junction V is shortened by 8 bases and J by 8 bases, with 21 bases in between. The CDR3, cysteine through phenylalanine, is 14 amino acids long. Only the CDR3 portion is preserved as DNA: 42 bases, with reading frame beginning at the first base. TCRbeta CDR3 regions were amplified from genomic DNA by means of the immunoSEQ Assay, a bias-controlled multiplex PCR. From the authors' description of their analysis: Nucleated cell counts per sample were estimated from amplification of reference gene primers within the assay. To quantify the absolute abundance of each unique TCRbeta CDR3 rearrangement, sequence reads were collapsed and filtered. For each sample, productive Simpson clonality was calculated by taking the square root of Simpson's diversity index across productive rearrangements. TCRdb stores this immuneACCESS table with in-frame sequences only. Part of the clones is absent; in the studies checked, under half of the shortfall reflects unresolved V genes, and no reason is known for the rest. V, J and clone size reflect that table, while D and trimming were determined from the DNA. For this sample there are around 64,000 clones; around 88% appear just once. Roughly 19% of the sample is held by the ten biggest clonotypes.

These data originate in a study of blood T cell repertoires in COVID-19 (dated by TCRdb to the early 2020s). Broadly, across the study: The collaborator samples originated in the United States, Italy and Spain and spanned the acute and convalescent phases of COVID-19. A freely available public database, intended as a resource for researchers studying the immune response to SARS-CoV-2, is where the repertoires were released. Where HLA class I and class II types were available, the types were taken from metadata supplied by the sample provider, not from assay-based typing. The samples were drawn from the first 160 participants of the ongoing ImmuneRACE study and from 1,254 subjects provided by 6 global collaborators. The sample metadata nearly always contained a de-identified subject ID, COVID-19 status, age in years and sex. Deeply sampled blood TCRbeta repertoires from subjects exposed to, actively infected with, or recovered from COVID-19 were included in the dataset. The prospective study material was composed of cDNA or gDNA derived from T cells, B-cell-depleted T cells, or PBMCs. Here is what the overall study found, with its caveats: How much clinical and demographic metadata was included differed by source and by participant, and the metadata was provided uncurated.

Whole blood was collected in K2EDTA tubes by collaborating institutions according to the institutions' own protocols. For TCRbeta analysis, collaborators shipped samples as frozen whole blood, isolated PBMCs, or DNA extracted from either of those sample types. The rearranged chain carries TRBV11-2 and TRBJ1-1, with a tentative D gene TRBD1 over 5 matching bases. This TCR derives from a woman of 80 years or more with acute or convalescent COVID-19. Material: peripheral blood. The sequence in DNA is TGTGCCAGCGACACGGAGGGGACCGCCACCGAAGCTTTCTTT. Translated, it reads CASDTEGTATEAFF.